Sequencing of this T cell receptor (beta chain) was carried out in a study of T-cell reconstitution after alpha-beta-depleted transplantation in children. This clonotype was counted ten times or more. Trimming took off 0 bases at V and 6 bases at J, with 10 bases between the two ends. CDR3 length equals 14 residues. The TCRbeta library incorporated unique molecular identifiers. TCRdb itself ran the PCR reads through MiXCR, one entry per CDR3 protein. The sample carries about 240,000 distinct CDR3 sequences, 12% recorded once. This receptor was obtained from a human donor who donated a stem cell graft to a child with acute lymphoblastic leukemia. This rearrangement joins TRBV12-3 or TRBV12-4 to TRBJ2-3; maybe TRBD2 (5 bases). Sequencing was performed on PBMCs from the stem cell graft donor, taken from the stem cell graft. The CDR3 sequence: CASSLARVTDTQYF. Written as DNA, the CDR3 is TGTGCCAGCAGTTTAGCGCGGGTCACCGATACGCAGTATTTT.